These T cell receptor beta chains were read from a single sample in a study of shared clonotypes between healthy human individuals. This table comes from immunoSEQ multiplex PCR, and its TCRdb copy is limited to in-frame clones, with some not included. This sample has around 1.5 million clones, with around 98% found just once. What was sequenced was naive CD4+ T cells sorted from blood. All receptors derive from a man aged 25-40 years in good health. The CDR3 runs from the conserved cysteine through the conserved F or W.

cdr3_aa: CASSISRQFNQPQHF; j_call: TRBJ1-5; v_call: TRBV28
cdr3_aa: CASSRARVDSNEKLFF; j_call: TRBJ1-4; v_call: TRBV18
cdr3_aa: CASSPGTEINQPQHF; j_call: TRBJ1-5; v_call: TRBV5-4
cdr3_aa: CASSVAGRFQETQYF; j_call: TRBJ2-5; v_call: TRBV9
cdr3_aa: CASSHPRGGGDYGYTF; j_call: TRBJ1-2; v_call: TRBV4-1
cdr3_aa: CASSLASQVANYGYTF; j_call: TRBJ1-2; v_call: TRBV5-1
cdr3_aa: CASSQGGGAYEQYF; j_call: TRBJ2-7; v_call: TRBV4-3
cdr3_aa: CSVEREVAGFPTDTQYF; j_call: TRBJ2-3; v_call: TRBV29-1
cdr3_aa: CASTSLTGYGYTF; j_call: TRBJ1-2; v_call: TRBV11-2
cdr3_aa: CASSPRAGGYEQYF; j_call: TRBJ2-7; v_call: TRBV5-8
cdr3_aa: CASSLTTGPADEQYF; j_call: TRBJ2-7; v_call: TRBV7-8
cdr3_aa: CASSTTVNTEAFF; j_call: TRBJ1-1; v_call: TRBV2
cdr3_aa: CASSSAPGTGYYNEQFF; j_call: TRBJ2-1; v_call: TRBV7-9
cdr3_aa: CASSSRTRTDTQYF; j_call: TRBJ2-3; v_call: TRBV7-3
cdr3_aa: CASSADRAYGYTF; j_call: TRBJ1-2; v_call: TRBV7-9
cdr3_aa: CASSLLLGEDGYTF; j_call: TRBJ1-2; v_call: TRBV7-9
cdr3_aa: CASREGQATYEQYF; j_call: TRBJ2-7; v_call: TRBV2
cdr3_aa: CASSTIPRSYTEAFF; j_call: TRBJ1-1; v_call: TRBV19
cdr3_aa: CAVQGYSNQPQHF; j_call: TRBJ1-5; v_call: TRBV10-2
cdr3_aa: CASSTDRGSIEAFF; j_call: TRBJ1-1; v_call: TRBV28
cdr3_aa: CASSSYGSVNEKLFF; j_call: TRBJ1-4; v_call: TRBV5-1
cdr3_aa: CASSEGSSYEQYF; j_call: TRBJ2-7; v_call: TRBV25-1
cdr3_aa: CASSFPTTGADGYTF; j_call: TRBJ1-2; v_call: TRBV7-2
cdr3_aa: CASSLAGGHSGANVLTF; j_call: TRBJ2-6; v_call: TRBV7-6
cdr3_aa: CASSLRSQETQYF; j_call: TRBJ2-5; v_call: TRBV27
cdr3_aa: CASSPTGTVGSYEQYF; j_call: TRBJ2-7; v_call: TRBV19
cdr3_aa: CASSDLGVPTGELFF; j_call: TRBJ2-2; v_call: TRBV5-1
cdr3_aa: CASSPPGLAGGYGEQFF; j_call: TRBJ2-1; v_call: TRBV11-2
cdr3_aa: CASSLVQYEQYF; j_call: TRBJ2-7; v_call: TRBV7-9
cdr3_aa: CASRGTATGNTIYF; j_call: TRBJ1-3; v_call: TRBV2
cdr3_aa: CASSSSGAGIADTQYF; j_call: TRBJ2-3; v_call: TRBV7-9
cdr3_aa: CASSLVNHHRGAYEQYF; j_call: TRBJ2-7; v_call: TRBV5-4
cdr3_aa: CASRWENSYEQYF; j_call: TRBJ2-7; v_call: TRBV5-1
cdr3_aa: CASSSDGIQQFF; j_call: TRBJ2-1; v_call: TRBV7-8
cdr3_aa: CASNYWTGFSNQPQHF; j_call: TRBJ1-5; v_call: TRBV19
cdr3_aa: CATSRETASEQFF; j_call: TRBJ2-1; v_call: TRBV15
cdr3_aa: CASSFGSGETQYF; j_call: TRBJ2-5; v_call: TRBV5-1
cdr3_aa: CASSIALAGGSLLYNEQFF; j_call: TRBJ2-1; v_call: TRBV19
cdr3_aa: CASSIEGVQPQHF; j_call: TRBJ1-5; v_call: TRBV19
cdr3_aa: CASRRPGTSGTYEQYF; j_call: TRBJ2-7; v_call: TRBV11-2